A single T cell receptor beta chain is shown here with its context. The clone's antigen remains unknown. No base-level quality is on record; no much larger clone is a single base apart. The CDR3 regions of human TCRbeta chains were analyzed by immunosequencing. In the original analysis: Repertoire TCRs were checked for matches against a reference library of SARS-CoV-2-specific TCRs that had been generated using the MIRA antigen-specificity platform. Breadth was defined as the fraction of unique TCRs that were SARS-CoV-2-associated, and depth was defined as the fraction of total T cells that were SARS-CoV-2-associated. Using the MIRA data, each spike-specific TCR was mapped to the spike region that the TCR reacts to and placed in a CD4 or CD8 class. Log10-transformed breadth and depth values were compared by one-way ANOVA with Sidak's multiple comparisons tests. TCRdb carries this immuneACCESS record with in-frame sequences only. Its versions omit some clonotypes, under half of them owing to an unresolved V gene in the studies checked, with the rest unexplained. V and J calls and clone size are those listed in that table; D and trimming were worked out from the DNA. This sample comprises about 130,000 clones, under 95% of them detected only once. The ten largest clones represent about 1.9% of the sample.

The time point tag for this specimen amounts to: baseline before first vaccination. The vaccinee samples were drawn from two UK trials, COV001 and COV002, one of which was a single-blind randomized controlled phase 2/3 trial testing AZD1222 (ChAdOx1 nCoV-19) in healthy adults. For TCRbeta chain sequencing, PBMC samples were collected from trial participants at day 0 and at day 28 after the second dose. The record originates from a study of T cell responses to AZD1222 COVID-19 vaccine listed by TCRdb under 2021. In the study overall: AZD1222 recipients whose second dose came at about 4 weeks and those whose second dose came at about 12 weeks were combined into one group, since spike-specific TCR depth and breadth did not differ between the two schedules. TCR sequencing covered 233 trial participants: around 210 given two doses of AZD1222 and around 25 given two doses of MenACWY control vaccine. Trial participants were enrolled by age into 18-55, 56-69 and 70-plus year subgroups, with roughly 160, 29 and 62 TCR-sequenced participants respectively.

Cut back by 10 bases and 0 bases, the V and J ends lie 13 bases apart. The cysteine opens and the phenylalanine closes a CDR3 of 14 amino acids. Only the CDR3 DNA is retained, 42 bases long and in frame from the first base. According to the germline V gene, CDR1 reads MGHDK and CDR2 reads SYGVNS. The paper as a whole reports these results and caveats: Participants were mostly white British and included more females than males, and it was suggested by the authors that clonal diversity may have been underestimated. Conclusions about previously exposed vaccinees are limited because only five to seven AZD1222 recipients were SARS-CoV-2 seropositive at baseline. After two AZD1222 doses, both the breadth and the depth of spike-specific TCRs were significantly higher than at day 0 and than in MenACWY recipients. In the small 56-69-year group, the increase in depth fell short of significance, most likely because of low power. Nearly half of unique spike-specific TCRs reportedly recognized epitopes outside regions mutated in the B.1.351 and B.1.1.7 variants. CD4 TCRs associated with the vaccine covered the entire spike protein, and the dominant responses were in regions 160-218 and 743-854. No day 14 peak-response samples were available, so repertoires were characterized only after the peak T cell response.

The rearranged chain carries TRBV25-1 and TRBJ1-3; the D gene lacks a confident call. The receptor was isolated from an adult in good health. The source material was peripheral blood, sampled on day 0 of AZD1222 vaccination. The DNA is as follows: TGTGCCACCGCCTGGTCTAACTCTGGAAACACCATATATTTT. It is translated as CATAWSNSGNTIYF.